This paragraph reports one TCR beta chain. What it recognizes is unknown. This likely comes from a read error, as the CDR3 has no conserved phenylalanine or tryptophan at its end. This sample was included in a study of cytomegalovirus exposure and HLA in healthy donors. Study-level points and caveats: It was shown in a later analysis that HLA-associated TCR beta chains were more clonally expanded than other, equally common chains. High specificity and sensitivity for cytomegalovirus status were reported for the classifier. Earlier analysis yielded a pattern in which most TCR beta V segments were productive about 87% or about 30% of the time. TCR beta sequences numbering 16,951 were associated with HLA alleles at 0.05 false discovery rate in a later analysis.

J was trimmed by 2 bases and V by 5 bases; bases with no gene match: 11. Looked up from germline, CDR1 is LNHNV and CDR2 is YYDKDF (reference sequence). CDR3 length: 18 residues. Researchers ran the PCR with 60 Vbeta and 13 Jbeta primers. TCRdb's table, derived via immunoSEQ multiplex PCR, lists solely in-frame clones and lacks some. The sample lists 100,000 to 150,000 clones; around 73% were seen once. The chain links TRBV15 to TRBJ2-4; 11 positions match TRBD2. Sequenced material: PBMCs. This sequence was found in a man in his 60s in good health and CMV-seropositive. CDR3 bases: TGTGCCACCAGCTACCAACTAGCGGGGGTTGGGTCCAAAAACATTCAGTACCTC. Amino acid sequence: CATSYQLAGVGSKNIQYL.